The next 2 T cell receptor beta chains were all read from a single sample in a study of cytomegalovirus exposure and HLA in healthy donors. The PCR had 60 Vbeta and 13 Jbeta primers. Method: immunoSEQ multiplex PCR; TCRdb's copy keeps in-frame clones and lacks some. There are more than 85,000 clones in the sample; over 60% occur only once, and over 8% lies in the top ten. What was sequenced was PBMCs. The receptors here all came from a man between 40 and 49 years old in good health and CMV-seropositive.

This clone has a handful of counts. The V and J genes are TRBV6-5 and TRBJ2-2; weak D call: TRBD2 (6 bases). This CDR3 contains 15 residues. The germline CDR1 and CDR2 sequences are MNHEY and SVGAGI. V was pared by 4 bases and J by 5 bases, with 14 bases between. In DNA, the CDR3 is TGTGCCAGCAGTTTATCGGGACTGCCAACCGGGGAGCTGTTTTTT. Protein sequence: CASSLSGLPTGELFF.

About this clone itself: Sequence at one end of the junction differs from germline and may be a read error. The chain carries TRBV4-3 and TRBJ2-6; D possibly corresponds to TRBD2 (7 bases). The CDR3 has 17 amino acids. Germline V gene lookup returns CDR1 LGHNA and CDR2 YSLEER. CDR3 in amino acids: CASSQVGGARGANGLTF. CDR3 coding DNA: TGCGCCAGCAGCCAAGTGGGGGGGGCACGGGGGGCCAACGGCCTGACTTTC.